This TCR beta chain was recovered during a study of identifying expanded T cells in peripheral blood. Study-level findings and limits: Over about two and four weeks, about 15 and 19 clones changed, versus around 1.3 between replicates. Variance in clone template counts between roughly two-week samples significantly increased with total template count across all healthy donors.

CDR1 is SGHRS and CDR2 is YFSETQ in the germline V gene. V shed 5 bases and J shed 1 base, with 12 bases lying between them. This CDR3 is 14 amino acids long. Generated by immunoSEQ multiplex PCR, the TCRdb table keeps only in-frame clones and is missing some. The sample lists more than 75,000 clones; around 85% were seen once. Collection occurred without any documented infections or immune events in donors. This clone appeared a few times. The antigen is unknown. This receptor was identified in a person between 18 and 75 years old in good health. Sequencing was done on a sample of blood. The V gene is TRBV5-1, the J gene TRBJ1-1, with a weak D call TRBD1 (6 bases). CDR3 sequence (DNA): TGCGCCAGCAGTAGGACAGAACAGAACACTGAAGCTTTCTTT. Encoded protein: CASSRTEQNTEAFF. The full variable domain, completed using reference TRBV5-1 and TRBJ1-1, is KAGVTQTPRYLIKTRGQQVTLSCSPISGHRSVSWYQQTPGQGLQFLFEYFSETQRNKGNFPGRFSGRQFSNSRSEMNVSTLELGDSALYLCASSRTEQNTEAFFGQGTRLTVV.